The 9 T cell receptor beta chains presented below share a single source sample, sequenced in a study of CD8 T cells in Susac syndrome. Random hexamers served to reverse transcribe roughly 0.45 to 1 ug RNA. TCRdb re-derived calls from the immunoSEQ multiplex PCR reads in MiXCR, one entry per CDR3 protein. The top ten clones hold about 0.11% of a sample with about 280,000 distinct CDR3 sequences, 80% to 90% of them seen once. Sequenced input: CD8+ T cells from PBMCs. Receptors were obtained from a human donor with multiple sclerosis.

This sequence joins TRBV27 and TRBJ2-1; D is uncertain. The CDR3 spans 12 residues. Germline V gives CDR1 MNHEY, CDR2 SMNVEV (reference sequence). V dropped 0 bases and J dropped 13 bases, with 10 bases sitting between them. CDR3 amino acids: CASSLSPGPQFF. The CDR3 DNA reads TGTGCCAGCAGTTTATCCCCGGGTCCTCAGTTCTTC.

This clonotype was counted once. The chain is built from TRBV10-3 and TRBJ2-1, with TRBD2 matching 7 bases. This CDR3 has 13 amino acids. Trimming took 10 bases from V and 4 from J; bases not matched to a gene: 7. Germline V gives CDR1 ENHRY, CDR2 SYGVKD. CDR3 protein: CATGLGNYNEQFF. The CDR3 DNA is TGTGCCACCGGACTAGGAAATTACAATGAGCAGTTCTTC.

The chain is built from TRBV5-6 and TRBJ1-5; possibly TRBD1 for D (6 bases). The CDR3 sequence is 15 residues long. Germline CDR1 and CDR2: SGHDT and YYEEEE. Trimming took 3 bases from V and 7 from J, leaving 17 bases between them. The CDR3 DNA follows: TGTGCCAGCAGCTGGGGGGGCTCCGGCAGCCAGCCCCAGCATTTT. This translates into CASSWGGSGSQPQHF.

The chain is built from TRBV9 and TRBJ2-1, with TRBD2 identical over 7 bases. The CDR3 is made up of 15 amino acids. V lost 0 bases to trimming and J lost 5 bases; unmatched junction nucleotides: 5. Germline V gives CDR1 SGDLS, CDR2 YYNGEE. CDR3 sequence reads: CASSVGGSQHNEQFF. DNA of the CDR3: TGTGCCAGCAGCGTAGGCGGGAGTCAACACAATGAGCAGTTCTTC.

This chain uses TRBV27 with TRBJ2-3, with a possible D match to TRBD2 (5 bases). Germline assignment: CDR1 MNHEY and CDR2 SMNVEV (reference sequence). This CDR3 has 14 amino acids. Trimming removed 4 bases from V and 0 bases from J, with 8 bases in between. The CDR3 sequence is CASSYGLSTDTQYF. DNA of the CDR3: TGTGCCAGCAGTTACGGACTTAGCACAGATACGCAGTATTTT.

Concerning this clonotype: The conserved phenylalanine or tryptophan normally closing the CDR3 is absent here, so this likely arose from a read error. The chain joins TRBV3-1 to TRBJ2-5, with 7 bases that match TRBD2. Germline lookup yields CDR1 LGHDT and CDR2 YNNKEL (reference sequence). Unmatched junction bases numbered 16, after V lost 4 bases and J lost 5 bases. CDR3 length: 17 residues. The CDR3 protein is CASSPPLTTAGWETQYL. The CDR3 coding sequence is TGTGCCAGCAGCCCCCCCCTCACGACAGCGGGATGGGAGACCCAGTACCTC.

The CDR3 is CASSDPGLVIETQYF. The CDR3 DNA reads TGTGCCAGCAGCGACCCGGGACTGGTGATAGAGACCCAGTACTTC. The chain uses TRBV9 and TRBJ2-5, with D tentatively TRBD2 (6 bases). The germline V gene has CDR1 SGDLS and CDR2 YYNGEE. The CDR3 loop spans 15 amino acids. V dropped 3 bases and J dropped 4 bases, with 16 bases sitting between them.

The rearrangement links TRBV13 to TRBJ2-1; 11 positions agree with TRBD2. V was pared by 5 bases and J by 4 bases, with 7 bases of the junction left unmatched. This CDR3 is 16 amino acids long. Germline V gene lookup returns CDR1 PRHDT and CDR2 FYEKMQ (reference sequence). CDR3 amino acids: CASSPGGTSGYNEQFF. The DNA for the CDR3 is TGTGCCAGCAGCCCGGGGGGGACTAGCGGATACAATGAGCAGTTCTTC. Complete variable domain (other parts from reference TRBV13 and TRBJ2-1): AAGVIQSPRHLIKEKRETATLKCYPIPRHDTVYWYQQGPGQDPQFLISFYEKMQSDKGSIPDRFSAQQFSDYHSELNMSSLELGDSALYFCASSPGGTSGYNEQFFGPGTRLTVL.

The rearrangement joins TRBV7-2 to TRBJ1-5; 7 nucleotides align to TRBD1. The germline CDR1 and CDR2 sequences are SGHTA and FQGNSA. The CDR3 contains 17 residues. Trimming took 1 base from V and 0 from J; bases not matched to a gene: 6. CDR3 protein: CASSLEGAGGSNQPQHF. In DNA, the CDR3 is TGTGCCAGCAGCTTAGAGGGGGCGGGGGGTAGCAATCAGCCCCAGCATTTT. The full variable domain, completed using reference TRBV7-2 and TRBJ1-5, is GAGVSQSPSNKVTEKGKDVELRCDPISGHTALYWYRQSLGQGLEFLIYFQGNSAPDKSGLPSDRFSAERTGGSVSTLTIQRTQQEDSAVYLCASSLEGAGGSNQPQHFGDGTRLSIL.